This is a list of T cell receptor beta chains from one sample in a study of CD8+ T cells in alopecia areata. Measured with immunoSEQ multiplex PCR; TCRdb has only the in-frame clones, and not every one. The sample comprises 190,000 or so clones, around three fifths of which are singletons, and roughly an eighth rests with the top ten. Sequenced here: CD8+ T cells sorted from blood, sampled at week 24, from a patient treated with tofacitinib. The receptors here all came from a human donor with alopecia areata. Both conserved end residues are part of each CDR3.

TRBJ2-3 | TRBV7-9 | CASSGLAGALTDTQYF
TRBJ1-1 | TRBV5-1 | CASSLVADDGEAFF
TRBJ2-7 | TRBV6-5 | CASTPGSGEVEQYF
TRBJ2-1 | TRBV5-1 | CASSWDRGNEQFF
TRBJ2-5 | TRBV27 | CASSPPGQGEETQYF
TRBJ2-7 | TRBV2 | CASSPTGFYEQYF
TRBJ2-5 | TRBV11-2 | CASRRTGLAETQYF
TRBJ2-6 | TRBV13 | CASTDRAGANVLTF
TRBJ2-6 | TRBV7-9 | CASSLPGQGSRSGANVLTF
TRBJ1-1 | TRBV29-1 | CSVPVAGGAFF
TRBJ2-7 | TRBV28 | CASKIADRSNNEQYF
TRBJ2-3 | TRBV7-6 | CASSSPLWRTQYF
TRBJ1-2 | TRBV16 | CASSPMLDSYYGYTF
TRBJ2-3 | TRBV4-1 | CASSQDEGDADTQYF
TRBJ1-5 | TRBV7-9 | CASSLVQDSNQPQHF
TRBJ2-7 | TRBV4-1 | CASSQERGSYEQYF
TRBJ2-4 | TRBV15 | CATSSTRDTYSNIQYF
TRBJ2-1 | TRBV6-5 | CASSYPDPAGWEQFF
TRBJ2-1 | TRBV6-1 | CASSDRYNEQFF
TRBJ2-3 | TRBV9 | CASSVLAGAADTQYF
TRBJ2-5 | TRBV5-1 | CASSPETLLAQYF
TRBJ1-5 | TRBV29-1 | CSVEQGSNQPQHF
TRBJ2-7 | TRBV29-1 | CSVQGLGWGYEQYF
TRBJ2-6 | TRBV5-1 | CASSGTIGSGANVLTF
TRBJ2-3 | TRBV9 | CASSYGGLAHTDTQYF
TRBJ1-4 | TRBV30 | CAWTALLGEKLFF
TRBJ1-2 | TRBV19 | CASSSPTGLGYGYTF
TRBJ2-7 | TRBV13 | CASSQLSSPYEQYF
TRBJ2-5 | TRBV7-9 | CASSLEDSQETQYF
TRBJ1-5 | TRBV25-1 | CASSELGLNQPQHF
TRBJ1-1 | TRBV13 | CASSLVAGAAEAFF
TRBJ2-1 | TRBV15 | CATSRDRWGNEQFF
TRBJ2-5 | TRBV2 | CASSGQGARVETQYF
TRBJ2-5 | TRBV5-1 | CASTHGETQYF
TRBJ2-1 | TRBV5-1 | CASSSRPRVDNEQFF
TRBJ2-2 | TRBV5-1 | CASSPPGQVSTGELFF
TRBJ2-3 | TRBV2 | CASSLDRRITDTQYF
TRBJ2-2 | TRBV27 | CASSWAGGADGELFF
TRBJ2-2 | TRBV29-1 | CSVSHSGTGNGELFF
TRBJ2-7 | TRBV7-6 | CASSSMGFSYEQYF
TRBJ1-5 | TRBV13 | CASSQSTSNQPQHF
TRBJ2-7 | TRBV29-1 | CSVEGSNPYEQYF
TRBJ2-7 | TRBV30 | CAWRPQRYPYEQYF
TRBJ2-7 | TRBV7-2 | CASSLGTSAYEQYF
TRBJ2-7 | TRBV6-5 | CASSPVGQAYEQYF
TRBJ1-5 | TRBV5-8 | CASSLGQHSNQPQHF
TRBJ2-6 | TRBV4-1 | CASSQGGGARGANVLTF
TRBJ1-2 | TRBV7-3 | CASSQTPGTGGYYGYTF
TRBJ1-4 | TRBV4-2 | CASSQEESDNEKLFF
TRBJ2-1 | TRBV7-9 | CASSSLAGHYNEQFF
TRBJ1-4 | TRBV15 | CATSRDRTISEKLFF
TRBJ2-1 | TRBV7-9 | CASSLPSGGKYNEQFF
TRBJ2-3 | TRBV7-2 | CASSLEVPSPDTQYF
TRBJ1-1 | TRBV13 | CASSLAPRTVLGTEAFF
TRBJ2-4 | TRBV7-8 | CASSFGTKGDIQYF
TRBJ2-1 | TRBV6-5 | CATAAPGSAGPEQFF
TRBJ2-1 | TRBV7-2 | CASNRGVHEQFF
TRBJ2-4 | TRBV5-1 | CASSLLPGTTKNIQYF
TRBJ1-5 | TRBV7-8 | CASSLWGRGDQPQHF
TRBJ1-1 | TRBV2 | CASRPRGVGTEAFF